This entry features one TCR beta chain sequence. Method: immunoSEQ multiplex PCR; TCRdb's copy keeps in-frame clones and lacks some. The sample carries about 97,000 clones, approximately 90% recorded once. These data belong to a study of blood T cell repertoires in COVID-19. The overall study: The United States, Italy and Spain were the sources of the acute and convalescent COVID-19 samples. T cells, B-cell-depleted T cells, or PBMCs supplied cDNA or gDNA.

Per germline, CDR1 MGHRA and CDR2 YSYEKL. Trimming pared 6 bases from V and 5 bases from J, leaving 13 bases between. The CDR3 runs to 13 residues. Source material: peripheral blood. This chain connects TRBV4-1 to TRBJ1-2; D perhaps matches TRBD1 (6 bases). The clonotype originates from a man between 60 and 70 years old with acute or convalescent COVID-19. CDR3 residues: CASRLRGGYGYTF. In nucleotides, the CDR3 is TGCGCCAGCAGGCTGAGGGGGGGATATGGCTACACCTTC.